This T cell receptor (beta chain) was found in a study of blood T cell repertoires in COVID-19. Study in general: Acute and convalescent COVID-19 samples came from the United States, Italy and Spain.

The table came from immunoSEQ multiplex PCR; TCRdb's copy has only in-frame clones and leaves some out. The table has about 100,000 clones, around 87% seen once; the top ten hold roughly 14%. Trimming took off 6 bases at V and 1 base at J, with 9 bases between the two ends. The CDR3 spans 13 residues. CDR1 SGHRS and CDR2 YFSETQ come from the germline V gene. What was sequenced was peripheral blood. The source is a man aged 45 to 65 with acute or convalescent COVID-19. The chain is built from TRBV5-1 and TRBJ2-3, with TRBD2 as a possible D gene (5 bases). CDR3 nucleotides: TGCGCCAGCAAGGAGGTCGGCACAGATACGCAGTATTTT. Its translation: CASKEVGTDTQYF. Supplemented by reference TRBV5-1 and TRBJ2-3, the full variable domain reads KAGVTQTPRYLIKTRGQQVTLSCSPISGHRSVSWYQQTPGQGLQFLFEYFSETQRNKGNFPGRFSGRQFSNSRSEMNVSTLELGDSALYLCASKEVGTDTQYFGPGTRLTVL.